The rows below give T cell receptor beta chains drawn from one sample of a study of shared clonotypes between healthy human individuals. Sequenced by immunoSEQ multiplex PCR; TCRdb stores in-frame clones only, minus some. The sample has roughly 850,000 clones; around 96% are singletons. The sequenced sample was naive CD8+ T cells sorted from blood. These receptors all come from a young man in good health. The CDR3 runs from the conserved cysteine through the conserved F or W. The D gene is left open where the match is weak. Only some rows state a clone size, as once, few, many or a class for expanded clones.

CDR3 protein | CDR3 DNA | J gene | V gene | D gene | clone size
CSVGSQGSYEQYF | TGCAGCGTTGGGTCGCAGGGTTCATACGAGCAGTACTTC | TRBJ2-7 | TRBV29-1 | NA | NA
CASSGLAGSSYNEQFF | TGTGCCAGCAGCGGATTAGCGGGAAGCTCCTACAATGAGCAGTTCTTC | TRBJ2-1 | TRBV7-9 | TRBD2 | NA
CSARTRGPGSIYEQYF | TGCAGCGCCCGAACTAGGGGGCCAGGCAGTATCTACGAGCAGTACTTC | TRBJ2-7 | TRBV29-1 | TRBD1 | NA
CASSLDFMGSTEAFF | TGTGCCAGCAGCTTAGATTTCATGGGCAGCACTGAAGCTTTCTTT | TRBJ1-1 | TRBV11-2 | NA | NA
CASSRTSGSYNEQFF | TGCGCCAGCAGCCGAACTAGCGGCTCCTACAATGAGCAGTTCTTC | TRBJ2-1 | TRBV4-3 | TRBD2 | NA
CAWSRGVAGNQPQHF | TGTGCCTGGAGTAGGGGGGTGGCCGGCAATCAGCCCCAGCATTTT | TRBJ1-5 | TRBV30 | NA | NA
CASSLGGIGAYEQYF | TGCGCCAGCAGCTTGGGGGGGATTGGCGCCTACGAGCAGTACTTC | TRBJ2-7 | TRBV5-1 | NA | NA
CASSLRQGREQFF | TGTGCCAGCAGTTTACGCCAGGGGCGTGAGCAGTTCTTC | TRBJ2-1 | TRBV27 | NA | NA
CASSQGLLAGLDEQYF | TGCGCCAGCAGCCAAGGCTTGCTAGCGGGTCTGGACGAGCAGTACTTC | TRBJ2-7 | TRBV4-1 | TRBD2 | NA
CATPKIPTYEQYF | TGTGCCACCCCCAAAATTCCTACCTACGAGCAGTACTTC | TRBJ2-7 | TRBV28 | NA | NA
CASRRGHEQYF | TGTGCCAGCAGGAGGGGGCACGAGCAGTACTTC | TRBJ2-7 | TRBV6-1 | TRBD1 | NA
CASSPRLEEKLFF | TGTGCCAGCAGCCCACGACTGGAGGAAAAACTGTTTTTT | TRBJ1-4 | TRBV7-6 | NA | NA
CASASGFSTDTQYF | TGTGCCAGTGCTAGCGGATTTAGCACAGATACGCAGTATTTT | TRBJ2-3 | TRBV19 | TRBD2 | NA
CATSRDLFRTGSETQYF | TGTGCCACCAGCAGAGATCTTTTCAGGACAGGGTCAGAGACCCAGTACTTC | TRBJ2-5 | TRBV15 | TRBD1 | NA
CASSLVGNEQYF | TGTGCCAGCAGCTTGGTCGGTAACGAGCAGTACTTC | TRBJ2-7 | TRBV5-4 | NA | once
CASSYGETQYF | TGTGCCAGCAGTTATGGAGAGACCCAGTACTTC | TRBJ2-5 | TRBV6-5 | NA | few
CASSPTSGSWEQFF | TGTGCCAGCAGCCCGACTAGCGGGAGTTGGGAGCAGTTCTTC | TRBJ2-1 | TRBV5-4 | TRBD2 | NA
CASLPRYDRVDYGYTF | TGCGCCAGCTTGCCTCGCTACGACAGGGTTGACTATGGCTACACCTTC | TRBJ1-2 | TRBV4-3 | TRBD1 | NA
CASSPLSAAYEQFF | TGTGCCAGCAGTCCCTTGTCTGCTGCGTATGAGCAGTTCTTC | TRBJ2-1 | TRBV6-6 | NA | NA
CASSASGAYNEQFF | TGTGCCAGCAGCGCGTCGGGAGCCTACAATGAGCAGTTCTTC | TRBJ2-1 | TRBV9 | NA | NA
CASSWGGTEAFF | TGTGCCAGCAGCTGGGGGGGCACTGAAGCTTTCTTT | TRBJ1-1 | TRBV5-5 | NA | NA
CASSRPSRGNLAGVIEQFF | TGTGCCAGCAGCCGCCCGTCCAGGGGGAACCTAGCGGGAGTTATTGAGCAGTTCTTC | TRBJ2-1 | TRBV7-2 | TRBD2 | NA
CASSQTAEWGQPQHF | TGCGCCAGCAGCCAGACAGCAGAATGGGGCCAGCCCCAGCATTTT | TRBJ1-5 | TRBV4-1 | NA | NA
CASSFPREGHSYEQYF | TGTGCCAGCAGCTTCCCACGGGAGGGACACTCCTACGAGCAGTACTTC | TRBJ2-7 | TRBV7-2 | TRBD2 | NA
CASSTPGVTSGELFF | TGTGCCAGCAGCACTCCTGGGGTCACTTCCGGGGAGCTGTTTTTT | TRBJ2-2 | TRBV7-9 | NA | NA
CASSLVAGVDTGELFF | TGTGCCAGCAGCTTAGTTGCGGGGGTGGACACCGGGGAGCTGTTTTTT | TRBJ2-2 | TRBV7-2 | TRBD2 | NA
CSVVDQDSDYGYTF | TGCAGCGTAGTGGATCAGGATTCAGACTATGGCTACACCTTC | TRBJ1-2 | TRBV29-1 | NA | few
CASSEAFGKYEKLFF | TGTGCCAGCAGTGAAGCTTTTGGGAAATATGAAAAACTGTTTTTT | TRBJ1-4 | TRBV6-1 | NA | NA
CASSPRVRMDEQFF | TGTGCCAGCAGCCCGAGGGTTAGAATGGATGAGCAGTTCTTC | TRBJ2-1 | TRBV6-6 | NA | NA
CASSQVQSSSYEQYF | TGTGCCAGCAGCCAAGTTCAGTCCAGCTCCTACGAGCAGTACTTC | TRBJ2-7 | TRBV14 | NA | NA